The clone carrying this T cell receptor beta chain was observed at least ten times. As yet, its antigen is unknown. CDR1 and CDR2 (germline): MNHEY, SMNVEV (reference sequence). CDR3 length equals 15 residues. With 8 bases clipped from V and 6 bases from J, the junction kept 9 bases outside the gene matches. The time point here: persistent/refractory GD, antithyroid drugs over 5 years with positive TRAb. PBMC RNA was the source of the TCR library. Diagnosis followed American Thyroid Association guidelines for Graves' disease. For TCR beta, libraries came from iRepertoire HTBI primers and Arm-PCR of CDR3 regions. One entry per CDR3 protein results from TCRdb running MiXCR on the multiplex PCR reads. The sample yields some 440,000 distinct CDR3 sequences, 20% to 25% seen once. These data are taken from a study of regulatory T cells in long-lasting Graves disease. Study findings and constraints: Persistent disease showed a preference for TRBV28, TRBJ1-2 and TRBJ2-5.

This clonotype was sampled from a female donor with Graves disease. The genes are TRBV27 and TRBJ2-7; 14 bases match TRBD2. The sample consisted of peripheral blood mononuclear cells (PBMCs), taken when the disease was refractory, from a patient treated with antithyroid drugs. The CDR3 sequence is CASQVAGLAGVEQYF. Written as DNA, the CDR3 is TGTGCCAGCCAAGTCGCGGGACTAGCGGGAGTCGAGCAGTACTTC.